This TCR beta chain was recovered during a study of T-cell memory formation after mild COVID-19. This clonotype showed up just a few times. The target antigen is unknown. TCR alpha and TCR beta cDNA libraries with sample barcodes and UMIs came from 5'RACE using constant-segment primers. TCRdb passed the 5' RACE reads through MiXCR, listing each CDR3 protein once. The sample shows about 110,000 distinct CDR3 sequences, over 10% of them seen only once. Study results and limitations: Day 15 to 85 contractors were CD4/CD8 balanced; later expanders leaned CD4+. Some SARS-CoV-2-responding clones were already detected in memory before infection.

This CDR3 has 19 residues. The J segment lost 1 base and the V segment lost 2 bases, leaving 15 bases of the junction unmatched. The chain is built from TRBV12-3 or TRBV12-4 and TRBJ2-7, with TRBD2 matching over 9 bases. Sequencing was performed on PBMCs or a T cell subset sorted from them (not recorded which). This receptor was identified in an adult woman who had mild COVID-19 (a few samples of this study predate the infection). Cell type and time point are not known. CDR3 sequence reads: CASSLIPLTASGISYEQYF. For the CDR3, the DNA is TGTGCCAGCAGTTTAATTCCGCTGACGGCTAGCGGGATTTCCTACGAGCAGTACTTC.